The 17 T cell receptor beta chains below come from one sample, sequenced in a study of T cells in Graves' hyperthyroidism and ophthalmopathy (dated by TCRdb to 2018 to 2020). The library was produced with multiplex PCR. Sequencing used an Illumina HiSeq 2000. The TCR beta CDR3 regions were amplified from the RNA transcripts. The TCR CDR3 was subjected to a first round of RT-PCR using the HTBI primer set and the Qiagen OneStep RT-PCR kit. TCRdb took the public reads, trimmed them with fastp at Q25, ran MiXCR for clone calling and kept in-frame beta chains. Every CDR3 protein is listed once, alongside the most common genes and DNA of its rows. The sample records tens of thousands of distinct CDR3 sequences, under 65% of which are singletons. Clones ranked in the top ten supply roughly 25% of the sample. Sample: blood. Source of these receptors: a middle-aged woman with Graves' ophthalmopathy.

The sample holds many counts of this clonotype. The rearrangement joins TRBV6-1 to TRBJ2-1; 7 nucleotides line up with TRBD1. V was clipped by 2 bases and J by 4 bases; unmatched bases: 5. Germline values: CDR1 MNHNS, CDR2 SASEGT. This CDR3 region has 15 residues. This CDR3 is CASSELGTEYNEQFF. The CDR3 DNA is TGTGCCAGCAGTGAATTGGGGACAGAGTACAATGAGCAGTTCTTC.

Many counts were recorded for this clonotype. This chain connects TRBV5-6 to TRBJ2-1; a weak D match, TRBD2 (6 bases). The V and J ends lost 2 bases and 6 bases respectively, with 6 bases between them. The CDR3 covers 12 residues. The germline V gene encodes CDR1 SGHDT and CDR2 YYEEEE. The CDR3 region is CASSFGGNEQFF. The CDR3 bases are TGTGCCAGCAGCTTCGGGGGCAATGAGCAGTTCTTC.

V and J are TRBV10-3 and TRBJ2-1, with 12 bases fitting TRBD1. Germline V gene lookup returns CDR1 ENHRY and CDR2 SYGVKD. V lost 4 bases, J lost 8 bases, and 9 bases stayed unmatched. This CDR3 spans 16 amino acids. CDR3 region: CAISGSGTGGAHEQFF. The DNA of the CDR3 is TGTGCCATCAGTGGGTCCGGGACAGGGGGCGCCCATGAGCAGTTCTTC.

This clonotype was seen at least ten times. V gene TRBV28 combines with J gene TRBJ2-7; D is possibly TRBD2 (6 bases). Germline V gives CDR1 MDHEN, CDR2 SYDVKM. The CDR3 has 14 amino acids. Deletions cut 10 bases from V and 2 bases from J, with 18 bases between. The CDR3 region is CAISSGGTAYEQYF. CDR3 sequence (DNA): TGTGCCATCTCTTCCGGAGGGACGGCCTACGAGCAGTACTTC.

This CDR3 is CASSRLAGVPNEQFF. Here the CDR3 DNA reads TGTGCCAGCAGCAGACTAGCGGGAGTACCCAATGAGCAGTTCTTC. This sequence joins TRBV7-8 and TRBJ2-1; TRBD2 matches at 12 bases. The germline CDR1 and CDR2 sequences are SGHVS and FQNEAQ. The CDR3 extends over 15 amino acids. With 5 bases clipped from V and 6 bases from J, the junction kept 5 bases outside the gene matches.

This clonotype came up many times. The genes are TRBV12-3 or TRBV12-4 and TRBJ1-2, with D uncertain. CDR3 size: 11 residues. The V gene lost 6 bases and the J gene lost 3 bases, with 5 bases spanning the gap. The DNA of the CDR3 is TGTGCCAGCAGGTTGGACTATGGCTACACCTTC. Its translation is CASRLDYGYTF.

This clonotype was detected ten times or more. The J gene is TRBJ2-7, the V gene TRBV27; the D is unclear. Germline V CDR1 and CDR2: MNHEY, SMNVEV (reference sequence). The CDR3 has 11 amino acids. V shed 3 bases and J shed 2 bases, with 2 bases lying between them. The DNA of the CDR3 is TGTGCCAGCAGTTTTACCTACGAGCAGTACTTC. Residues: CASSFTYEQYF.

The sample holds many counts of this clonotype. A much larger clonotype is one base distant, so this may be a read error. The CDR3 sequence is CTSTLFQTHTDTQYF. CDR3 DNA sequence: TGTACCAGCACTCTATTCCAGACACACACAGATACGCAGTATTTT. The rearrangement links TRBV5-6 to TRBJ2-3; D is unresolved. CDR1 is SGHDT and CDR2 is YYEEEE in the germline V gene. The CDR3 is 15 residues long.

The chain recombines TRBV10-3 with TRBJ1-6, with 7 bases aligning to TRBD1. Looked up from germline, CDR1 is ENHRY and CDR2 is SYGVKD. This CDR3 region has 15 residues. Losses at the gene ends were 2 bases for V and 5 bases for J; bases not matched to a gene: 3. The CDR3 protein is CAISETGVDNSPLHF. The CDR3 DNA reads TGTGCCATCAGTGAGACAGGGGTCGATAATTCACCCCTCCACTTT.

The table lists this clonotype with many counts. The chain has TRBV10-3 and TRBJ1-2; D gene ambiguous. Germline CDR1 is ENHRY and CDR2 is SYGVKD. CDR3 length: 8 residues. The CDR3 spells CANYGYTF. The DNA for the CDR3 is TGTGCTAACTATGGCTACACCTTC.

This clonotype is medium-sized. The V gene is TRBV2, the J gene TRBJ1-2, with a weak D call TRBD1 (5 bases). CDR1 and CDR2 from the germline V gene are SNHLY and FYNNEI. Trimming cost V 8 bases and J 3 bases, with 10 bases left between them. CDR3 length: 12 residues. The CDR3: CASGGDYYGYTF. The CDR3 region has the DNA TGTGCCAGCGGAGGGGACTACTATGGCTACACCTTC.

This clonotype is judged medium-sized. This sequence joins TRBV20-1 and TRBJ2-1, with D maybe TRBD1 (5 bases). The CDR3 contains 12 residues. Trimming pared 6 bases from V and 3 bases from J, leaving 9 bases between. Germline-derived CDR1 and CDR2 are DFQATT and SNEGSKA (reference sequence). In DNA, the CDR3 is TGCAGTGCGGTTCAGGGCTACAATGAGCAGTTCTTC. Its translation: CSAVQGYNEQFF.

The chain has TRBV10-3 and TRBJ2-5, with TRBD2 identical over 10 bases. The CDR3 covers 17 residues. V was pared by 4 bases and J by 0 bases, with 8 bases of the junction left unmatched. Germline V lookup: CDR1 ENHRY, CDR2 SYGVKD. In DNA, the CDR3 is TGTGCCATCAGTGCTGCGTCTAGCGGGAGATACCAAGAGACCCAGTACTTC. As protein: CAISAASSGRYQETQYF.

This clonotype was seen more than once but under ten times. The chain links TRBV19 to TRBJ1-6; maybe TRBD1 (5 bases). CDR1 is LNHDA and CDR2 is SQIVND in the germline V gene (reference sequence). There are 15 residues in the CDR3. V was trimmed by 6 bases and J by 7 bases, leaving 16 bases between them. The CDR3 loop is CASSETTALNSPLHF. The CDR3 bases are TGTGCCAGTAGCGAAACGACAGCTCTAAATTCACCCCTCCACTTT.

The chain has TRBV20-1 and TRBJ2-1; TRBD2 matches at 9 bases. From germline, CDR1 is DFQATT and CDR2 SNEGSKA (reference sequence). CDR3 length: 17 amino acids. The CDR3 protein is CGAGDARREGRSNEQFF. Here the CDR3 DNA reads TGCGGCGCTGGAGATGCCCGGCGGGAGGGCCGATCGAATGAGCAGTTCTTC.

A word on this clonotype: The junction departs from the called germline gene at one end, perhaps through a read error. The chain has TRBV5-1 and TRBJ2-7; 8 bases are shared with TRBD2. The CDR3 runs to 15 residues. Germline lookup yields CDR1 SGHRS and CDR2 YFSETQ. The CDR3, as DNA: TGCGCCAGCAGCGTCGGGGGGGCCCCTGTGTACGGGCAGTACTTC. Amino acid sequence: CASSVGGAPVYGQYF.

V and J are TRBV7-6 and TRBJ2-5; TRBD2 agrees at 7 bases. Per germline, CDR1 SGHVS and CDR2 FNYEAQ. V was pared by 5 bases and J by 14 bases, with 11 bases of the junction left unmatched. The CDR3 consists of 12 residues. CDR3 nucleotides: TGTGCCAGCAGCCAGCAGGAGCGGGGCCTTTACTTC. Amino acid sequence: CASSQQERGLYF.